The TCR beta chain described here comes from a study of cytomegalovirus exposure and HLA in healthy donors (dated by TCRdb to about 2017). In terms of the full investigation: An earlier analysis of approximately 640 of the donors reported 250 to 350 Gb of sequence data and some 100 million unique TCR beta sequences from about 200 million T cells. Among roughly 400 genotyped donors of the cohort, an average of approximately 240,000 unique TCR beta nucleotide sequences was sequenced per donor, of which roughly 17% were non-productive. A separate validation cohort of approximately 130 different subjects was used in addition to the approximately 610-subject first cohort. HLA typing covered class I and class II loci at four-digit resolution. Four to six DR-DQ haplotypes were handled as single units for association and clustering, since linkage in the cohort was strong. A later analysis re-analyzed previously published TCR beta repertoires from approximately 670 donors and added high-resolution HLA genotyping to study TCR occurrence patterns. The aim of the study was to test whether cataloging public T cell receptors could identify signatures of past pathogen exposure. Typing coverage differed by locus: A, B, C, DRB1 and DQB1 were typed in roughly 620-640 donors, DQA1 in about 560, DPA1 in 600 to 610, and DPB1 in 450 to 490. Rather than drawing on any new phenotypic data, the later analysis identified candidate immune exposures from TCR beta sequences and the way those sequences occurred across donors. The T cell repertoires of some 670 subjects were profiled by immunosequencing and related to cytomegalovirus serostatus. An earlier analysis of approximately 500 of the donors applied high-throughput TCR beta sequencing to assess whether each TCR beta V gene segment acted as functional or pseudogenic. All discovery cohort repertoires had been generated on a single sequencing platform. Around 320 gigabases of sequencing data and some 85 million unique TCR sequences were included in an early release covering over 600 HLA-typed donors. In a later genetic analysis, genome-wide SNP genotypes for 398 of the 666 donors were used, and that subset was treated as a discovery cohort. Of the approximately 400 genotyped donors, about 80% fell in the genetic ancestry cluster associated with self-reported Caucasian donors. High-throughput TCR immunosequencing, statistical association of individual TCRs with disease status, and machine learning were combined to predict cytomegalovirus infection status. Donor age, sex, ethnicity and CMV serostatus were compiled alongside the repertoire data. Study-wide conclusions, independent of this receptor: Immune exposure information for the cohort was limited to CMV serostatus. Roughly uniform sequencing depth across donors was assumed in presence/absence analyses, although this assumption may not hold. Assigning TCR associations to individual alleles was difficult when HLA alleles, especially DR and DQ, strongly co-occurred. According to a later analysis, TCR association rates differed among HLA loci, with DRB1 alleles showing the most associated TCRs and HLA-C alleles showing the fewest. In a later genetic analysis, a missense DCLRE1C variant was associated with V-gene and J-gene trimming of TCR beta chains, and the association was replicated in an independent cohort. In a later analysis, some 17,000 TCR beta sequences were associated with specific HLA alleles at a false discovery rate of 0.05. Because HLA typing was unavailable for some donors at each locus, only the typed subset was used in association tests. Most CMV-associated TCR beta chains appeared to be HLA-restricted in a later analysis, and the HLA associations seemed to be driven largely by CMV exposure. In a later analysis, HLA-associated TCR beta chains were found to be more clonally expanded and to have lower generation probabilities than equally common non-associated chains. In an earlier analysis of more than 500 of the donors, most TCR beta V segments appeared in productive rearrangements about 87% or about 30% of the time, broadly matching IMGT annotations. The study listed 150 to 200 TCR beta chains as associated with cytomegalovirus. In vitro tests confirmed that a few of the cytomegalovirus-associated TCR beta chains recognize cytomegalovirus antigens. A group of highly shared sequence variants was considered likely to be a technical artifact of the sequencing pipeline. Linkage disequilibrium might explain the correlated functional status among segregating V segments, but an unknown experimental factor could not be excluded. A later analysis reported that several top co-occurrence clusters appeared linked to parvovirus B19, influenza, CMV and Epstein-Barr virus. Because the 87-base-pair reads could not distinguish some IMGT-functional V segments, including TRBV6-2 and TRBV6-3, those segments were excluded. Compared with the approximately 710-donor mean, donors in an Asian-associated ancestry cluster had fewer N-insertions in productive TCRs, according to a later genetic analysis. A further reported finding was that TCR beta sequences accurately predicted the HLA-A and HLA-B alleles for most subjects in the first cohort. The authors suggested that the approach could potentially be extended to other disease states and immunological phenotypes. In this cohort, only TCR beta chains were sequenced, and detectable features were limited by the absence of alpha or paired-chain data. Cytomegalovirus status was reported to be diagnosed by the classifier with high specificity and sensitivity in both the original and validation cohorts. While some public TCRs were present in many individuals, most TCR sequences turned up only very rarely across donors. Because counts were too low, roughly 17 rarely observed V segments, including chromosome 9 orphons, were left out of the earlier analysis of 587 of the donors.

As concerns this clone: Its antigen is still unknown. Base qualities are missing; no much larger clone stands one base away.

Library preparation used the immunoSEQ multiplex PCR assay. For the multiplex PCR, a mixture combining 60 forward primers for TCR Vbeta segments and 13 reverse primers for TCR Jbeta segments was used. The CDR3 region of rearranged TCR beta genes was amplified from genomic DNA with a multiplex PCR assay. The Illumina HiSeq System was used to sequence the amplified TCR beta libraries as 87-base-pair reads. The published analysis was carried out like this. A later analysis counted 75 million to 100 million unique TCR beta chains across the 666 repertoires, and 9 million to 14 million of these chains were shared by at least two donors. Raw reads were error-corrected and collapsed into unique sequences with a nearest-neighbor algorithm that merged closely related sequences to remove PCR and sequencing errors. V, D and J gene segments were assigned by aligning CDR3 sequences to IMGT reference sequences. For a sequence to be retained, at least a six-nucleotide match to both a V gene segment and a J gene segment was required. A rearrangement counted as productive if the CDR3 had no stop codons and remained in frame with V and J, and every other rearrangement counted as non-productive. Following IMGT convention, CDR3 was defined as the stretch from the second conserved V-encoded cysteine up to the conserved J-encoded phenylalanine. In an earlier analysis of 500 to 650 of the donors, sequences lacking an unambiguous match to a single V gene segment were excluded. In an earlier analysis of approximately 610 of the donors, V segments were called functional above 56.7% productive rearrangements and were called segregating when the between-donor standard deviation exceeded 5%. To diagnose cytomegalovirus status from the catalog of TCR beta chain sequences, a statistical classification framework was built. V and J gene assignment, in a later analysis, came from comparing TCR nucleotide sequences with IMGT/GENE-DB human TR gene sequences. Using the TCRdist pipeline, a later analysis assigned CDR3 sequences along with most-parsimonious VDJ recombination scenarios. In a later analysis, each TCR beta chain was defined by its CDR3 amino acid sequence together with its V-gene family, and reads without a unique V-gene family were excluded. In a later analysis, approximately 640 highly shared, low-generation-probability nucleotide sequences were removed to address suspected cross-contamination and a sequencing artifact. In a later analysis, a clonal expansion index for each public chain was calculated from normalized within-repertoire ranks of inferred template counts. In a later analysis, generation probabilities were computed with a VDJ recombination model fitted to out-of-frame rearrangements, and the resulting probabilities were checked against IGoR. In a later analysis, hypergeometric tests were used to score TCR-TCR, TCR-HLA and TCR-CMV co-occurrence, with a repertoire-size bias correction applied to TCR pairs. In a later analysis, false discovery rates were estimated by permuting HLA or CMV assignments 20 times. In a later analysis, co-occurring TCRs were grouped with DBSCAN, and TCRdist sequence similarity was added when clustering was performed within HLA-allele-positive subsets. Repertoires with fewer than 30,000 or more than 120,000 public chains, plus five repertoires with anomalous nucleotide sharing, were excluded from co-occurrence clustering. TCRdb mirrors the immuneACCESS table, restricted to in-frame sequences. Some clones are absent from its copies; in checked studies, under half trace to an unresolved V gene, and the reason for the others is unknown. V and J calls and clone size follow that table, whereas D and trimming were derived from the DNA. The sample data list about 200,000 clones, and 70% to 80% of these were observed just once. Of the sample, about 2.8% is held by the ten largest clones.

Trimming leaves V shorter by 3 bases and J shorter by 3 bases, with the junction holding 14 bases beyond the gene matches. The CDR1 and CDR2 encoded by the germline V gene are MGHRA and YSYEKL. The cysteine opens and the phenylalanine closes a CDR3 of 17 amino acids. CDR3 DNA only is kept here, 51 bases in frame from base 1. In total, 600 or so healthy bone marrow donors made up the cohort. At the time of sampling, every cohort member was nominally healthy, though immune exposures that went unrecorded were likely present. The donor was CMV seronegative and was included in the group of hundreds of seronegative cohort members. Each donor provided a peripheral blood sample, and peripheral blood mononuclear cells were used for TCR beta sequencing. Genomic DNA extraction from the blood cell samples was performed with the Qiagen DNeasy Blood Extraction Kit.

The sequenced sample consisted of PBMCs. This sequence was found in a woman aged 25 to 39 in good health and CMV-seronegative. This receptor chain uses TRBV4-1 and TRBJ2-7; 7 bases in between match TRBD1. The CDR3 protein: CASSHPLKGQPNYEQYF. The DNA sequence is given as TGCGCCAGCAGCCATCCCCTCAAGGGACAGCCAAACTACGAGCAGTACTTC.